This TCR beta chain was profiled in a study of early T cells in non-severe SARS-CoV-2 infection. Study at large: Chains from this unsorted whole-blood bulk RNA could not be paired. General study findings and limits: Anti-spike CD8 specificities were favored by VDJdb matching, whose results missed private and CD4 specificities.

Researchers tagged individual cDNA molecules with unique molecular identifiers. MiXCR, applied by TCRdb to the 5' RACE reads, yields one record per CDR3 protein. Of more than 80,000 distinct CDR3 sequences detected, 11% appear once; the ten largest clones hold about 5%. CDR3 length equals 12 residues. Trimming took off 3 bases at V and 3 bases at J, with 3 bases between the two ends. Germline CDR1 reads SEHNR; CDR2 reads FQNEAQ (reference sequence). This clonotype has more than one count but fewer than ten. As yet, its antigen is unknown. The genes are TRBV7-9 and TRBJ2-1; no clear D gene. The sequencing sample was made of whole blood. The clonotype originates from an adult who was a healthcare worker with PCR-confirmed SARS-CoV-2 infection or an uninfected control (not recorded which). The DNA for the CDR3 is TGTGCCAGCAGCTTTCACTACAATGAGCAGTTCTTC. Translation: CASSFHYNEQFF.